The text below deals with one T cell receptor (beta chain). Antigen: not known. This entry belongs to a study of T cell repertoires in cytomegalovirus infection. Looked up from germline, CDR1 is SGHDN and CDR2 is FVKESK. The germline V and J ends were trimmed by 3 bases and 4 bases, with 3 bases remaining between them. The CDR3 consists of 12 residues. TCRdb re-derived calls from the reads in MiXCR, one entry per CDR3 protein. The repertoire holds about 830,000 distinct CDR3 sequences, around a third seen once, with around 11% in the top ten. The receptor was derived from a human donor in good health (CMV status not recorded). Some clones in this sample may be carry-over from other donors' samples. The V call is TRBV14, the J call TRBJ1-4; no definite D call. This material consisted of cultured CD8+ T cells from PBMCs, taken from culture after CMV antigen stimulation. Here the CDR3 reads CASSHINEKLFF. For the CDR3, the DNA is TGTGCCAGCAGCCACATTAATGAAAAACTGTTTTTT.